This T cell receptor (beta chain) emerged from a study of Ad26.COV2.S vaccination and SARS-CoV-2 variants. The treatment is: 19 received Ad26.COV2.S at low or high dose, single or two shots; 5 received placebo; per-sample allocation not given. Sampling was done on day 63 after the first vaccine or placebo injection. TCRdb's table, derived via immunoSEQ multiplex PCR, lists solely in-frame clones and lacks some. This sample has 350,000 to 600,000 clones; about nine tenths occur once, and the top ten carry 1.7%. V shed 8 bases, J shed 6 bases, and the junction held 6 bases outside the gene matches. The CDR3 is made up of 13 amino acids. Germline CDR1 is SNHLY and CDR2 is FYNNEI.

This chain connects TRBV2 to TRBJ1-2; 10 bases fit TRBD1. The receptor was isolated from a person aged 18-60 years who received the Ad26.COV2.S COVID-19 vaccine or a placebo. Sequencing used peripheral blood, obtained in a trial of Ad26.COV2.S vaccine versus placebo. Here the CDR3 DNA reads TGTGCCAGCCTGTTCGGGACAGGGGATGGCTACACCTTC. This gives the protein CASLFGTGDGYTF.